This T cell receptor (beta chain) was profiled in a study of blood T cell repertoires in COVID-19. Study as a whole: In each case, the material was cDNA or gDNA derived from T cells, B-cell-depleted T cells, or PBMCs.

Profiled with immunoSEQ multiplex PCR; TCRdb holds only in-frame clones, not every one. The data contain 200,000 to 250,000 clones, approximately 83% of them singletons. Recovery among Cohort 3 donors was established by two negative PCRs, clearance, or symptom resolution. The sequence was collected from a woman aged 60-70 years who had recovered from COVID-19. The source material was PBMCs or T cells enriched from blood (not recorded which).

The CDR3 DNA sequence: TGTGCCAGTAGGTCAGGGGCAGATACGCAGTATTTT. Translation: CASRSGADTQYF. V gene TRBV19 combines with J gene TRBJ2-3; tentatively, D is TRBD1 (6 bases). The germline V gene encodes CDR1 LNHDA and CDR2 SQIVND (reference sequence). The CDR3 totals 12 residues. V lost 6 bases and J lost 4, with 8 bases in between.